This T cell receptor (beta chain) is drawn from a study of T-cell memory formation after mild COVID-19. Study-wide points: Memory sampled before infection contained some responding clones, suggesting cross-reactive memory joined. Later expanders leaned CD4+, whereas day 15 to 85 contracting clones were balanced CD4/CD8. Shrinking CD4+ clones were chiefly CM and EM; CD8+ ones were chiefly EMRA.

Comments on this clonotype: Its antigen is undetermined.

5'RACE with constant-segment primers built TCRalpha and TCRbeta cDNA libraries with UMIs. Each CDR3 protein is one row after TCRdb ran MiXCR on the 5' RACE reads. The sample comprises approximately 580,000 distinct CDR3 sequences, around 21% of which are singletons, and under 15% rests with the top ten. Germline assignment: CDR1 SGHAT and CDR2 FQNNGV. This CDR3 is 16 amino acids long. V lost 1 base to trimming and J lost 5 bases, with 14 bases between them. The specimen was PBMCs or a T cell subset sorted from them (not recorded which). The chain combines TRBV11-2 with TRBJ2-2; D possibly matches TRBD1 or TRBD2 (6 bases each). This sequence was found in an adult woman who had mild COVID-19 (a few samples of this study predate the infection). Cell type and time point are not known. For the CDR3, the DNA is TGTGCCAGCAGCTTAGTTGGGGGGCCCGGTACCGGGGAGCTGTTTTTT. It encodes CASSLVGGPGTGELFF.